This T cell receptor beta chain comes out of a study of blood T cells in healthy people across ages. Primers used in a second PCR of roughly 7 to 11 cycles were a sample-barcoded 5' primer and a J-beta primer mix. TCRdb redid the calling of the 5' RACE reads with MiXCR, one entry per CDR3 protein. This sample carries under 1,100,000 distinct CDR3 sequences, roughly a quarter of them seen once, and the ten largest clones take about 0.69%. Trimming stripped 4 bases from V and 4 bases from J, with 16 bases between. CDR3 size: 15 residues. The germline V gene has CDR1 SGDLS and CDR2 YYNGEE. This sample also belongs to another study, concerning T cells of mothers and their children.

Sequenced: blood. This rearrangement joins TRBV9 to TRBJ2-3, with D maybe TRBD1 (6 bases). The source of this sequence is a girl aged 2-15 years in good health. CDR3 residues: CASSTDRTEADTQYF. The DNA for the CDR3 is TGTGCCAGCAGCACCGACAGGACCGAAGCAGATACGCAGTATTTT.